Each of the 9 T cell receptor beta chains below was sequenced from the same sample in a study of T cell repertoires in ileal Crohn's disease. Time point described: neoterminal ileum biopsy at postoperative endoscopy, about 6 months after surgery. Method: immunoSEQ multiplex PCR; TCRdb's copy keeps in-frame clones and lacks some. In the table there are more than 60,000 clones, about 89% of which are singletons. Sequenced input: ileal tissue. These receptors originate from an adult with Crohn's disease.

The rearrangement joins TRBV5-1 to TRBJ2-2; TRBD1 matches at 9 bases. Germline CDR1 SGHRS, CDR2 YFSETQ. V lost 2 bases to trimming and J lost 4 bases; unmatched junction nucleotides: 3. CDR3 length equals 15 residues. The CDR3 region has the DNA TGCGCCAGCAGCTTAGGGACAGGGAGCACCGGGGAGCTGTTTTTT. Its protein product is CASSLGTGSTGELFF.

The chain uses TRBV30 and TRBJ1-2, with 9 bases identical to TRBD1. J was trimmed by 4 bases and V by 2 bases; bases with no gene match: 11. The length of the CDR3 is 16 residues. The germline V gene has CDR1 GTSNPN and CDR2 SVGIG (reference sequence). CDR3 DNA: TGTGCCTGGAGTAAAGGTCGGGACAGGGCCCTCTATGGCTACACCTTC. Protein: CAWSKGRDRALYGYTF.

The CDR3 reads CASRGQIKETQYF. The CDR3 DNA reads TGTGCCAGCCGAGGACAAATCAAAGAGACCCAGTACTTC. J is TRBJ2-5 and V is TRBV7-2; TRBD1 is a possible D gene (5 bases). The CDR3 extends over 13 amino acids. The V end was cut by 8 bases, the J end by 3 bases, with 13 bases between. Germline V gene sequence: CDR1 SGHTA, CDR2 FQGNSA.

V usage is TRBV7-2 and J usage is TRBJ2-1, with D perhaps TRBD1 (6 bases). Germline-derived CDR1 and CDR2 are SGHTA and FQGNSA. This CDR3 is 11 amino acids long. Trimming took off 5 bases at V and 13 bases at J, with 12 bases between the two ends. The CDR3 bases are TGTGCCAGCAGCCAGAGGGACATACAGTTCTTC. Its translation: CASSQRDIQFF.

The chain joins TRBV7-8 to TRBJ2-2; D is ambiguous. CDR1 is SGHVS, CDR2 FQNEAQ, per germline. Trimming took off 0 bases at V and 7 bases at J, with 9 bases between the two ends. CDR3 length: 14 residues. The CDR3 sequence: CASSLAPSNGELFF. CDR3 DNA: TGTGCCAGCAGCTTAGCCCCATCCAACGGGGAGCTGTTTTTT.

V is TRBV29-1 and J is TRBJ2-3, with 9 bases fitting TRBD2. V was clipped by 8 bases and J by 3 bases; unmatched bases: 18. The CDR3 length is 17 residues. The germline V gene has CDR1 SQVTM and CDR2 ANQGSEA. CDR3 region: CSTTQAGGGRGTDTQYF. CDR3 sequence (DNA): TGCAGCACTACTCAAGCGGGGGGAGGGAGAGGAACAGATACGCAGTATTTT.

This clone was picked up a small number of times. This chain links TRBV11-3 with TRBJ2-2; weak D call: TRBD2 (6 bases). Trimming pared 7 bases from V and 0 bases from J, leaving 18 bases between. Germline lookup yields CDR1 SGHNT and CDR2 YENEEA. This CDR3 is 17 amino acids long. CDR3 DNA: TGTGCCAGCACCATGGGGGGTAGCGCAACGAACACCGGGGAGCTGTTTTTT. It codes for CASTMGGSATNTGELFF.

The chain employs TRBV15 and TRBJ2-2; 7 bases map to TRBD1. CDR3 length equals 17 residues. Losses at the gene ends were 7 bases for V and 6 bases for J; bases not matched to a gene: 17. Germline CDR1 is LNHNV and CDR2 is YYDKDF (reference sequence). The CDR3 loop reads CATKPSGTERLAGELFF. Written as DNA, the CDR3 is TGTGCCACCAAGCCTTCCGGGACAGAGCGCTTGGCCGGGGAGCTGTTTTTT.

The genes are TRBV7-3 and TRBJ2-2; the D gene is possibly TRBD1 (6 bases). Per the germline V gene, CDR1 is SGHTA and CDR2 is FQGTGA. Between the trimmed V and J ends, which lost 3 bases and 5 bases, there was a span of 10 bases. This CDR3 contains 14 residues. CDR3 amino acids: CASSFSRGTGELFF. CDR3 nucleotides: TGTGCCAGCAGCTTTTCCAGGGGTACCGGGGAGCTGTTTTTT.